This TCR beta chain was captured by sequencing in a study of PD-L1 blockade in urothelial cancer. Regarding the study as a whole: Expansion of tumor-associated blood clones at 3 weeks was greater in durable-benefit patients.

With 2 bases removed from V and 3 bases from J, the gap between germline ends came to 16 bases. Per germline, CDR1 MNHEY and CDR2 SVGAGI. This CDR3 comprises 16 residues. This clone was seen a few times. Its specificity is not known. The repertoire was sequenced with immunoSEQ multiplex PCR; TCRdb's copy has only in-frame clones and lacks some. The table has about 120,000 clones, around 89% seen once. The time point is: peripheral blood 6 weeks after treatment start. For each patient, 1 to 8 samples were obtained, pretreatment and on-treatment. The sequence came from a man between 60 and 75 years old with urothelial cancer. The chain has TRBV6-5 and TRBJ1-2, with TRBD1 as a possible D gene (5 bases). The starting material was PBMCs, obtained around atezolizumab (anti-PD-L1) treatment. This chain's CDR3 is CASSYRGLYLDYGYTF. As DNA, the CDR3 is TGTGCCAGCAGTTACCGGGGACTGTATCTAGACTATGGCTACACCTTC.